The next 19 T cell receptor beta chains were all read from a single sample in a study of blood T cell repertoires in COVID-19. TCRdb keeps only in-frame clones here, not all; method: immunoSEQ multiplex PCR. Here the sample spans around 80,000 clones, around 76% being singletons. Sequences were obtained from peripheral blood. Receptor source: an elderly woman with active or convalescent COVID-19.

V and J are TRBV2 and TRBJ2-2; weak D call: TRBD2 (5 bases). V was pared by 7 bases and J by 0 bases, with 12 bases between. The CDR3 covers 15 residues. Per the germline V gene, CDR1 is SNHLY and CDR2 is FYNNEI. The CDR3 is CASNQDLANTGELFF. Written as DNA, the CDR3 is TGTGCCAGCAACCAGGACTTAGCGAACACCGGGGAGCTGTTTTTT.

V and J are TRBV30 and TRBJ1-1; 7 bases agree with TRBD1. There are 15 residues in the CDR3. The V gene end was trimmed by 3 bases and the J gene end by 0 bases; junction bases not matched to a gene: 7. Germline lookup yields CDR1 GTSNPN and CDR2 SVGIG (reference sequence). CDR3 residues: CAWSAPGTVNTEAFF. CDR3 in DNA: TGTGCCTGGAGCGCCCCCGGGACAGTGAACACTGAAGCTTTCTTT.

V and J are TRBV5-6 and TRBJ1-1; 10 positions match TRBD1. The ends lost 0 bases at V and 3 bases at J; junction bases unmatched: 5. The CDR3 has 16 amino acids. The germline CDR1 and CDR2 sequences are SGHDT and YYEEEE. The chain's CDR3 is CASSLETGGAYTEAFF. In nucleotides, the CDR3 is TGTGCCAGCAGCTTGGAGACAGGGGGCGCCTACACTGAAGCTTTCTTT.

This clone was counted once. The CDR3 DNA sequence: TGTGCCAGCAGCCAGGGGGGGCCCCCAAACTATGGCTACACCTTC. Its protein is CASSQGGPPNYGYTF. The V and J genes are TRBV3-1 (or the pseudogene TRBV3-2) and TRBJ1-2, with D maybe TRBD1 (6 bases). V lost 3 bases and J lost 2, with 13 bases in between. The CDR3 extends over 15 amino acids. Germline V lookup: CDR1 LGHDT, CDR2 YNNKEL (reference sequence).

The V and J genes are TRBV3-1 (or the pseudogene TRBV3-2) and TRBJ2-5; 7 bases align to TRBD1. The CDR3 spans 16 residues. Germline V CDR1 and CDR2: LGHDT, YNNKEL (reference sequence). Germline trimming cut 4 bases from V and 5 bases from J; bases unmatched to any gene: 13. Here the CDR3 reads CASSPPQGENRETQYF. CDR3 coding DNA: TGTGCCAGCAGCCCCCCGCAGGGGGAGAACAGGGAGACCCAGTACTTC.

The CDR3 region has the DNA TGTGCCAGCAGTGAGAACAGGGGCGGGCCCCAGCATTTT. It codes for CASSENRGGPQHF. The gene calls are TRBV6-1 and TRBJ1-5; 7 bases match TRBD1. This CDR3 spans 13 amino acids. The trim removed 3 bases at V and 9 bases at J, leaving 5 bases unmatched. Germline V gene lookup returns CDR1 MNHNS and CDR2 SASEGT.

The CDR3 DNA sequence: TGTGCCAGCAGCCGGGCTGGGACAGAACAAGAGACCCAGTACTTC. Its protein is CASSRAGTEQETQYF. The rearrangement joins TRBV5-4 to TRBJ2-5; the match to TRBD1 covers 7 bases. V was clipped by 4 bases and J by 2 bases; unmatched bases: 8. The CDR3 length is 15 residues. CDR1 and CDR2 from the germline V gene are SGHNT and YYREEE (reference sequence).

The CDR3 DNA follows: TGTGCCACCAGTCGTGGGGGGGAGACCCAGTACTTC. It yields the protein CATSRGGETQYF. The chain joins TRBV24-1 to TRBJ2-5, with D perhaps TRBD2 (6 bases). Germline CDR1 is KGHDR and CDR2 is SFDVKD. The CDR3 totals 12 residues. V dropped 6 bases and J dropped 5 bases, with 9 bases sitting between them.

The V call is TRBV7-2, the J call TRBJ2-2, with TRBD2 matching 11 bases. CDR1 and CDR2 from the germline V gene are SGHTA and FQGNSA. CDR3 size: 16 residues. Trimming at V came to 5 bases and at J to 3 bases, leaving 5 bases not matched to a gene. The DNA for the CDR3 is TGTGCCAGCAGCCTGACTAGCGGGGCATACACCGGGGAGCTGTTTTTT. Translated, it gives CASSLTSGAYTGELFF.

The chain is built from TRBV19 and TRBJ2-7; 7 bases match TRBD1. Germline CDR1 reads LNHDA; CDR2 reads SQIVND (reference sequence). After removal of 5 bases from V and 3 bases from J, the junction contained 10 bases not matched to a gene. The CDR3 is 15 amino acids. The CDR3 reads CASSLLLRDSYEQYF. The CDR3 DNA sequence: TGTGCCAGTAGTCTCCTGTTGAGGGACAGCTACGAGCAGTACTTC. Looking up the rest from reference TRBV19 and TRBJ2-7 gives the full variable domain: DGGITQSPKYLFRKEGQNVTLSCEQNLNHDAMYWYRQDPGQGLRLIYYSQIVNDFQKGDIAEGYSVSREKKESFPLTVTSAQKNPTAFYLCASSLLLRDSYEQYFGPGTRLTVT.

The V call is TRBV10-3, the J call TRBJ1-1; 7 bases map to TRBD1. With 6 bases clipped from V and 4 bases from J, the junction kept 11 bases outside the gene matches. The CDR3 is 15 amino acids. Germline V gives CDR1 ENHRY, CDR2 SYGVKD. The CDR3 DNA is TGTGCCATCAGCAGCCTGCAGGGGGGTGGCACTGAAGCTTTCTTT. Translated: CAISSLQGGGTEAFF.

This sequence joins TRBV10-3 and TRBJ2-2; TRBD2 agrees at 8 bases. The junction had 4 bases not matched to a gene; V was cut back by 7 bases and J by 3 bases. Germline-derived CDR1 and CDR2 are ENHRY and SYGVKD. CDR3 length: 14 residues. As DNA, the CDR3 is TGTGCCATCAAGCGGGGGAAGGACACCGGGGAGCTGTTTTTT. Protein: CAIKRGKDTGELFF.

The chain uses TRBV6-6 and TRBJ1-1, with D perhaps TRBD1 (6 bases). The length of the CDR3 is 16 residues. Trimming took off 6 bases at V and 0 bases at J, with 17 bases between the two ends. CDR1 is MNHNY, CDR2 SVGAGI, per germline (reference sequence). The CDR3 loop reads CASRTSDSTMNTEAFF. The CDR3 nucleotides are TGTGCCAGCAGGACTTCGGACAGTACCATGAACACTGAAGCTTTCTTT.

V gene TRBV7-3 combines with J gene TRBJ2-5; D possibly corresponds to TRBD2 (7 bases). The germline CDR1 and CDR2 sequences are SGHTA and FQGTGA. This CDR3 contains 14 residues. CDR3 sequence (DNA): TGTGCTTCTGCCCGTGGGGGGGCCCAAGAGACCCAGTACTTC. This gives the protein CASARGGAQETQYF.

The CDR3 loop is CASSPGNEQFF. The CDR3 coding sequence is TGTGCCAGCAGCCCGGGCAATGAGCAGTTCTTC. The genes are TRBV11-1 and TRBJ2-1; D remains unclear. CDR1 and CDR2 (germline): SGHAT, FQDESV (reference sequence). The CDR3 length is 11 residues. V lost 5 bases to trimming and J lost 6 bases, with 5 bases between them.

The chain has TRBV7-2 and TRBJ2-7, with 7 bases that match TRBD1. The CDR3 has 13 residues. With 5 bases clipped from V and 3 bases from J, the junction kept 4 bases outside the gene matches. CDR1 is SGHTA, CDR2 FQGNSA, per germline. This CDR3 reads CASSAYRGYEQYF. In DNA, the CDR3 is TGTGCCAGCAGCGCGTACAGGGGCTACGAGCAGTACTTC.

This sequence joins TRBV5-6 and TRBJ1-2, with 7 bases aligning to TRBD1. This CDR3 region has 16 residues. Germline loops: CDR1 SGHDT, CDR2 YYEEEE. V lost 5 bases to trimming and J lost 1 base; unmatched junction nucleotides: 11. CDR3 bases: TGTGCCAGCAGTTTTACCGGGACAGCCCTTAACTATGGCTACACCTTC. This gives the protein CASSFTGTALNYGYTF. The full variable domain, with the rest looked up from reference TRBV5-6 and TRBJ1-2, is DAGVTQSPTHLIKTRGQQVTLRCSPKSGHDTVSWYQQALGQGPQFIFQYYEEEERQRGNFPDRFSGHQFPNYSSELNVNALLLGDSALYLCASSFTGTALNYGYTFGSGTRLTVV.

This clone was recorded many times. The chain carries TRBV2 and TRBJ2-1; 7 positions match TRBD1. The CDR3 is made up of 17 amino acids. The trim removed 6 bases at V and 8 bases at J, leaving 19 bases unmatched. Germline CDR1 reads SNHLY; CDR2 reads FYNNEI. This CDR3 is CASRARTGPGTIYEQFF. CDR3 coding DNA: TGTGCCAGCAGGGCCCGGACAGGCCCCGGCACAATTTATGAGCAGTTCTTC. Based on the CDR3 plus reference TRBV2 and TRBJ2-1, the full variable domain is EPEVTQTPSHQVTQMGQEVILRCVPISNHLYFYWYRQILGQKVEFLVSFYNNEISEKSEIFDDQFSVERPDGSNFTLKIRSTKLEDSAMYFCASRARTGPGTIYEQFFGPGTRLTVL.

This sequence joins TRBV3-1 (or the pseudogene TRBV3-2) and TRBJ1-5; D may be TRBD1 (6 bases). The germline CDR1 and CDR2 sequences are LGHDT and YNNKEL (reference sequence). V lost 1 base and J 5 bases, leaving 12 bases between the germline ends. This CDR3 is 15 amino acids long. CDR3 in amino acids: CASSQGGQADQPQHF. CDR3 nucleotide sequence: TGTGCCAGCAGCCAAGGGGGGCAGGCGGATCAGCCCCAGCATTTT.